The source of this T cell receptor beta chain is a study of a mutant IDH1 vaccine in newly diagnosed glioma. Time point here: week 35, safety follow-up. Each vaccine dose was 300 ug of mutant IDH1 20-mer peptide, with topical imiquimod. With regard to this clone: Its matching antigen is unknown.

Repertoires were generated with immunoSEQ multiplex PCR, while TCRdb's copy carries only in-frame clones and drops some. The table shows about 32,000 clones, with roughly 80% occurring only once. Germline CDR1 SGDLS, CDR2 YYNGEE. The CDR3 length is 17 residues. The V end lost 0 bases, the J end lost 1 base, and 14 bases lay between the germline ends. The receptor comes from a woman aged 18-29 years with glioma. The J gene is TRBJ1-3, the V gene TRBV9; D uncertain. This sample comprised PBMCs, obtained from a glioma patient whose treatment included an IDH1 peptide vaccine. Written as DNA, the CDR3 is TGTGCCAGCAGCGTAGATTCAGTTGACCGATCTGGAAACACCATATATTTT. Residues: CASSVDSVDRSGNTIYF.